What follows are 21 T cell receptor beta chains derived from one specimen sequenced in a study of blood T cell repertoires in COVID-19. Clones were read by immunoSEQ multiplex PCR, and TCRdb kept only the in-frame ones, dropping some. The sample yields about 110,000 clones, around 87% seen once. The sequenced sample was peripheral blood. Every receptor here comes from an elderly woman with acute or convalescent COVID-19.

J is TRBJ1-4 and V is TRBV5-1; a weak D match, TRBD1 (5 bases). The CDR3 is 13 residues long. Per the germline V gene, CDR1 is SGHRS and CDR2 is YFSETQ. The V end was cut by 0 bases, the J end by 12 bases, with 12 bases between. The CDR3 protein is CASSLGAQGELFF. The CDR3 DNA follows: TGCGCCAGCAGCTTGGGCGCCCAAGGGGAACTGTTTTTT.

This clone came up once. V usage is TRBV7-9 and J usage is TRBJ2-3, with a possible D match to TRBD2 (7 bases). Germline lookup yields CDR1 SEHNR and CDR2 FQNEAQ (reference sequence). Trimming took 0 bases from V and 2 from J, leaving 12 bases between them. The CDR3 has 16 amino acids. In DNA, the CDR3 is TGTGCCAGCAGCTTAGCGTCGGGGGGCCACACAGATACGCAGTATTTT. It is translated as CASSLASGGHTDTQYF. The whole variable domain, remainder taken from reference TRBV7-9 and TRBJ2-3, is DTGVSQNPRHKITKRGQNVTFRCDPISEHNRLYWYRQTLGQGPEFLTYFQNEAQLEKSRLLSDRFSAERPKGSFSTLEIQRTEQGDSAMYLCASSLASGGHTDTQYFGPGTRLTVL.

The V gene is TRBV3-1 (or the pseudogene TRBV3-2), the J gene TRBJ1-2; 10 nucleotides agree with TRBD1. CDR1 is LGHDT and CDR2 is YNNKEL in the germline V gene (reference sequence). V lost 4 bases and J lost 2; bases outside the gene matches: 1. The CDR3 has 14 residues. The CDR3 protein is CASSPGQGNYGYTF. CDR3 nucleotide sequence: TGTGCCAGCAGCCCGGGACAGGGGAACTATGGCTACACCTTC.

The chain recombines TRBV28 with TRBJ2-7; D gene ambiguous. V was cut by 1 base and J by 3 bases, with 16 bases left in between. CDR3 length equals 16 residues. The germline CDR1 and CDR2 sequences are MDHEN and SYDVKM. Here the CDR3 reads CASSLSWAATHYEQYF. The CDR3 coding sequence is TGTGCCAGCAGTTTATCGTGGGCAGCTACCCACTACGAGCAGTACTTC.

The chain employs TRBV28 and TRBJ2-1, with 11 nucleotides matching TRBD2. The germline V gene has CDR1 MDHEN and CDR2 SYDVKM. With 4 bases clipped from V and 3 bases from J, the junction kept 2 bases outside the gene matches. CDR3 size: 15 residues. CDR3 amino acids: CASSSGLAVYNEQFF. In DNA, the CDR3 is TGTGCCAGCAGTTCGGGACTAGCGGTCTACAATGAGCAGTTCTTC.

CDR3 protein: CATSTGHNSPLHF. CDR3 DNA sequence: TGTGCCACCTCGACAGGGCATAATTCACCCCTCCACTTT. V is TRBV10-3 and J is TRBJ1-6; 7 bases line up with TRBD1. Germline V gene data show CDR1 as ENHRY and CDR2 as SYGVKD. Trimming removed 10 bases from V and 5 bases from J; junction bases left unmatched: 5. There are 13 residues in the CDR3.

This sequence joins TRBV10-3 and TRBJ2-7; TRBD1 matches at 10 bases. This CDR3 contains 14 residues. CDR1 and CDR2 (germline): ENHRY, SYGVKD. Germline trimming cut 6 bases from V and 5 bases from J; bases unmatched to any gene: 7. DNA for the CDR3: TGTGCCATCAGAAGACAGGGGGCCGTCGACGAGCAGTACTTC. This gives the protein CAIRRQGAVDEQYF.

This chain joins TRBV3-1 (or the pseudogene TRBV3-2) and TRBJ1-2, with 9 nucleotides matching TRBD1. The CDR3 totals 13 residues. J gave up 7 bases and V 4 bases, and 4 bases lay outside the gene matches. Germline values: CDR1 LGHDT, CDR2 YNNKEL (reference sequence). DNA for the CDR3: TGTGCCAGCAGCCCGGGACAGGGTTCTGGCTACACCTTC. This codes for CASSPGQGSGYTF.

This chain uses TRBV20-1 with TRBJ2-2; TRBD2 agrees at 14 bases. Germline V gene lookup returns CDR1 DFQATT and CDR2 SNEGSKA (reference sequence). Trimming at V came to 3 bases and at J to 5 bases, leaving 8 bases not matched to a gene. The CDR3 is made up of 17 amino acids. The CDR3 nucleotides are TGCAGTGCTAGTAGACTAGCGGGGGGGCCTCGTACCGGGGAGCTGTTTTTT. Residues: CSASRLAGGPRTGELFF.

The gene calls are TRBV2 and TRBJ2-3; 10 bases align to TRBD1. The CDR3 consists of 15 residues. Germline V gene data show CDR1 as SNHLY and CDR2 as FYNNEI. The V segment lost 6 bases and the J segment 5 bases; nucleotides outside the gene matches: 8. CDR3 in amino acids: CASRPDRGRGDTQYF. DNA of the CDR3: TGTGCCAGCAGACCCGACAGGGGGCGCGGAGATACGCAGTATTTT.

CDR3 in DNA: TGTGCCAGCAGCCGGGAGCGGGGGGGCATCCCAGATACGCAGTATTTT. It yields the protein CASSRERGGIPDTQYF. This chain connects TRBV3-1 (or the pseudogene TRBV3-2) to TRBJ2-3, with 10 bases matching TRBD2. This CDR3 contains 16 residues. Looked up from germline, CDR1 is LGHDT and CDR2 is YNNKEL (reference sequence). Trimming removed 4 bases from V and 4 bases from J; junction bases left unmatched: 8.

CDR3 nucleotides: TGTGCCAGCTCACCACCGGCAGGGGCGGGCTACGAGCAGTACTTC. The encoded protein is CASSPPAGAGYEQYF. The V call is TRBV18, the J call TRBJ2-7, with a possible D match to TRBD1 (6 bases). Germline V CDR1 and CDR2: KGHSH, LQKENI. This CDR3 has 15 amino acids. V was clipped by 0 bases and J by 3 bases, with 12 bases between them.

J is TRBJ1-5 and V is TRBV6-5; a weak D match, TRBD1 (5 bases). Trimming left V 5 bases short and J 0 bases short, with 8 bases between. Germline assignment: CDR1 MNHEY and CDR2 SVGAGI. The CDR3 has 14 amino acids. The CDR3 here is CASSPGNSNQPQHF. DNA of the CDR3: TGTGCCAGCAGTCCAGGGAATAGCAATCAGCCCCAGCATTTT.

The rearrangement links TRBV12-5 to TRBJ2-3; 12 positions match TRBD1. The CDR3 spans 15 residues. V was pared by 6 bases and J by 4 bases, with 5 bases of the junction left unmatched. Germline V gene lookup returns CDR1 LGHNT and CDR2 FRNRAP. CDR3 sequence reads: CASGPGTGGADTQYF. CDR3 nucleotide sequence: TGTGCTAGTGGCCCTGGGACAGGGGGCGCAGATACGCAGTATTTT. The whole variable domain, remainder taken from reference TRBV12-5 and TRBJ2-3, is DARVTQTPRHKVTEMGQEVTMRCQPILGHNTVFWYRQTMMQGLELLAYFRNRAPLDDSGMPKDRFSAEMPDATLATLKIQPSEPRDSAVYFCASGPGTGGADTQYFGPGTRLTVL.

This rearrangement joins TRBV19 to TRBJ1-6; D gene unclear. The CDR3 extends over 16 amino acids. V was shortened by 7 bases and J by 0 bases, with 13 bases between the two germline ends. Germline values: CDR1 LNHDA, CDR2 SQIVND (reference sequence). DNA of the CDR3: TGTGCCAGTATAGAGGATTCGAGCTCCTATAATTCACCCCTCCACTTT. Protein sequence: CASIEDSSSYNSPLHF.

The chain uses TRBV7-9 and TRBJ1-1; D is perhaps TRBD1 (5 bases). From germline, CDR1 is SEHNR and CDR2 FQNEAQ (reference sequence). The CDR3 loop spans 14 amino acids. Trimming removed 5 bases at V and 2 bases at J, with 12 bases between. The CDR3 coding sequence is TGTGCCAGCAGCCCCCAGGGTTTCAACACTGAAGCTTTCTTT. Its translation is CASSPQGFNTEAFF.

This sequence joins TRBV7-2 and TRBJ1-1; possibly TRBD1 for D (5 bases). Trimming removed 3 bases at V and 10 bases at J, with 15 bases between. Germline V gene sequence: CDR1 SGHTA, CDR2 FQGNSA. The CDR3 runs to 13 residues. Here the CDR3 reads CASSLGTQGAAFF. Written as DNA, the CDR3 is TGTGCCAGCAGCTTGGGGACTCAAGGGGCAGCTTTCTTT. Together with reference TRBV7-2 and TRBJ1-1, the CDR3 gives the full variable domain: GAGVSQSPSNKVTEKGKDVELRCDPISGHTALYWYRQSLGQGLEFLIYFQGNSAPDKSGLPSDRFSAERTGGSVSTLTIQRTQQEDSAVYLCASSLGTQGAAFFGQGTRLTVV.

V is TRBV3-1 (or the pseudogene TRBV3-2) and J is TRBJ1-5; D is perhaps TRBD1 (6 bases). Trimming left V 1 base short and J 9 bases short, with 22 bases between. The length of the CDR3 is 17 residues. CDR1 is LGHDT, CDR2 YNNKEL, per germline (reference sequence). CDR3 DNA sequence: TGTGCCAGCAGCCAAGGGGCCCTCCGGACAGCAGATCGGCCCCAGCATTTT. It yields the protein CASSQGALRTADRPQHF.

The V and J genes are TRBV12-3 or TRBV12-4 and TRBJ2-7; a weak D match, TRBD1 (6 bases). Trimming stripped 3 bases from V and 4 bases from J, with 7 bases between. CDR3 length equals 12 residues. The CDR3 sequence: CASSFRGYEQYF. The CDR3 DNA follows: TGTGCCAGCAGTTTTAGGGGGTACGAGCAGTACTTC.

The rearrangement joins TRBV6-2 or TRBV6-3 to TRBJ2-7, with 10 bases identical to TRBD1. This CDR3 is built from 15 residues. Trimming cost V 2 bases and J 5 bases; bases outside gene matches: 6. Germline V gene lookup returns CDR1 MNHEY and CDR2 SVGEGT. In DNA form, the CDR3 reads TGTGCCAGCAGTTACGGCCGGGACAGGGGCGACGAGCAGTACTTC. Encoded protein: CASSYGRDRGDEQYF.

The chain is built from TRBV5-6 and TRBJ1-2; 7 nucleotides line up with TRBD1. J gave up 14 bases and V 6 bases, and 22 bases lay outside the gene matches. This CDR3 has 15 residues. The V gene's germline CDR1 is SGHDT and CDR2 YYEEEE. The CDR3 protein is CASTDSRTGPLWRTF. DNA for the CDR3: TGTGCCAGCACCGACTCAAGGACAGGACCGCTTTGGAGGACCTTC. The entire variable domain, with the rest obtained from reference TRBV5-6 and TRBJ1-2, is as follows: DAGVTQSPTHLIKTRGQQVTLRCSPKSGHDTVSWYQQALGQGPQFIFQYYEEEERQRGNFPDRFSGHQFPNYSSELNVNALLLGDSALYLCASTDSRTGPLWRTFGSGTRLTVV.